The sequence of this T cell receptor (beta chain) was determined in a study of blood T cell repertoires in COVID-19. Study at large: Samples representing acute and convalescent COVID-19 were sourced from the United States, Italy and Spain. T cells, B-cell-depleted T cells, or PBMCs supplied cDNA or gDNA.

Per the study methods: Amplifying reference gene primers gave estimates of nucleated cell counts. TCRdb's table, derived via immunoSEQ multiplex PCR, lists solely in-frame clones and lacks some. That table gives V, J and clone size, and the DNA gave D and trimming. Of around 68,000 clones listed, 82% were seen once; the top ten hold 15% to 20%. This CDR3 contains 15 residues. The junction had 7 bases not matched to a gene; V was cut back by 0 bases and J by 6 bases. Germline-derived CDR1 and CDR2 are SGDLS and YYNGEE. The sample was peripheral blood. The chain couples TRBV9 to TRBJ2-7, with 9 bases lining up with TRBD1. This TCR was recovered from a man of 80 years or more with active COVID-19. This chain's CDR3 is CASSVGGTGLAEQYF. CDR3 nucleotides: TGTGCCAGCAGCGTAGGGGGGACAGGGCTAGCCGAGCAGTACTTC.